This T cell receptor beta chain was identified in a study of blood T cell repertoires in COVID-19. For the study at large: Sources were T cells, B-cell-depleted T cells, or PBMCs; the material itself was cDNA or gDNA.

In its sample, this clone was seen a few times. One end of the junction varies from germline; a read error may be responsible. Method: immunoSEQ multiplex PCR; TCRdb's copy keeps in-frame clones and lacks some. Here the sample spans about 340,000 clones, 65% to 90% being singletons. This TCR was sampled from a middle-aged woman with acute COVID-19. The sequencing input was PBMCs or T cells enriched from blood (not recorded which).

CDR3 protein: CASTLDPDRGGYTF. The CDR3 region has the DNA TGTGCCAGCACTTTAGACCCTGACCGGGGGGGCTACACCTTC. V gene TRBV28 combines with J gene TRBJ1-2, with a tentative D call TRBD1 (5 bases). The germline CDR1 and CDR2 sequences are MDHEN and SYDVKM. This CDR3 is 14 amino acids long.